This TCR beta chain was recorded in a study of shared clonotypes between healthy human individuals (dated by TCRdb to 2018 to 2020). Background on the whole study: A couple of women and a few men aged 18 to 49 years were included in the cohort. For each donor, three plates each were used for CD4 naive and CD4 memory, two plates were used for CD8 naive, and one plate was used for CD8 memory. To estimate repertoire size and how much clonotypes are shared between individuals, the study performed deep sequencing of blood TCR repertoires from a few healthy adults. To increase sequencing depth and limit assay-specific biases, TCR repertoire library preparation and sequencing were carried out by different laboratories using diverse techniques. Each donor's leukapheresis produced roughly between roughly 0.85 and 10 billion PBMCs. Summary of the overall study and its limitations: Sharing across several donors was observed for roughly 5.4% of naive CD4, less than 4% of naive CD8, 2% to 2.5% of memory CD4, and less than 0.45% of memory CD8 clonotypes. Estimated clonotype richness was generally larger for naive than for memory subsets. Incomplete sequencing was indicated by rarefaction of sorted-subset datasets, despite the large sequencing depth. Compared with non-shared clonotypes, the clonotypes found in all four sorted-subset donors had higher generation probabilities. Only blood was sampled, and tissue TCR repertoires likely differ from those in blood. Pairwise subsampling led to the expectation that sequencing depth would affect the degree of clonotype sharing among donors. Because the study included a small number of donors, the genetic and exposure-history diversity represented was limited.

With respect to this clone: This clone's antigen is unknown. Base quality data are lacking; no much larger clone is found one base away.

TCR CDR3 regions were amplified from genomic DNA by multiplex PCR using the deep immunoSEQ assay. Extracted genomic DNA from each cell subset was distributed evenly across all wells of several immunoSEQ 96-well plates, and each plate was treated as a replicate. For sorted subsets, each replicate PCR was loaded with 200 to 250 ng genomic DNA, equivalent to some 31,000 T cell genomes. Purified libraries were measured with a Qubit 3.0 fluorometer, size-checked on a Bioanalyzer 2100, and measured again with the KAPA Library Quantification kit. A separate single-read 150-cycle Illumina NextSeq 550 flow cell was used to sequence each immunoSEQ 96-well plate. In the authors' own workflow: Because the immunoSEQ output included only junctional sequences and no quality scores, the filtering could not be the same as the filtering used for full-length reads. To assign V/J genes and CDR3, sequences were annotated against IMGT germline references using PyIR, a Python wrapper for IgBLAST v1.9. Reads were removed for weak V/J assignments (E-value above 1e-6), missing CDR3, stop codons, out-of-frame junctions, or ambiguous translated residues. V3J clonotypes were defined by identical inferred V gene, J gene, and CDR3 amino acid sequence. Percentage overlap between repertoires was computed as shared unique clonotypes divided by the size of the smaller repertoire. Repertoire richness was assessed with RTK rarefaction, the Chao1 estimator, and Recon v2.1 estimates of unobserved clonotypes. OLGA was used to compute generation probabilities for all TCRbeta clonotypes that the gDNA method yielded from a few donors. TCRdb retrieved this table from immuneACCESS and kept in-frame rearrangements only. Not all clones are present; in checked studies, unresolved V genes account for under half, and no reason is known for the remainder. V and J calls and clone size are copied from that table; D and trimming were computed from the DNA. Across this sample there are roughly 1.5 million clones, with nearly 99% seen only once. Roughly 0.45% of the sample comes from the top ten.

Healthy HIV-negative adults with no recently reported acute infections or vaccinations were included as donors. Only Caucasian adults living in Nashville, Tennessee, USA were represented among the donors. CD4+ T cells were enriched by magnetic negative selection; naive cells were then positively selected on CD45RA, and the negative fraction formed the memory subset. After blood collection by leukapheresis, PBMCs were isolated using Ficoll-Histopaque density gradient centrifugation and then cryopreserved in the vapor phase of liquid nitrogen. Analytical flow cytometry was used to check the purity and quantity of each magnetically sorted T cell population. Genomic DNA was isolated from every sorted fraction and measured by UV absorbance on a Nanodrop 2000c. The trim is 4 bases for V and 6 bases for J, with a gap of 20 bases between the germline ends. There are 16 amino acids in the CDR3, from cysteine to phenylalanine inclusive. This entry keeps only the CDR3 DNA: 48 bases, framed from base 1. The germline V gene specifies SGHTA as CDR1 and FQGNSA as CDR2.

The sequencing input was naive CD4+ T cells sorted from blood. The cell subset or site label of this sample denotes: CD45RA+ positively selected. This TCR derives from a young man in good health. The chain is assembled from TRBV7-2 and TRBJ2-3, with TRBD2 as a weak D call on 6 bases. The CDR3 corresponds to CASSSSVGGKWDTQYF. The DNA sequence is TGTGCCAGCAGCTCCTCGGTAGGCGGGAAGTGGGATACGCAGTATTTT. Beyond the CDR3, the reference TRBV7-2 and TRBJ2-3 genes provide the residues; the full variable domain reads: GAGVSQSPSNKVTEKGKDVELRCDPISGHTALYWYRQSLGQGLEFLIYFQGNSAPDKSGLPSDRFSAERTGGSVSTLTIQRTQQEDSAVYLCASSSSVGGKWDTQYFGPGTRLTVL.